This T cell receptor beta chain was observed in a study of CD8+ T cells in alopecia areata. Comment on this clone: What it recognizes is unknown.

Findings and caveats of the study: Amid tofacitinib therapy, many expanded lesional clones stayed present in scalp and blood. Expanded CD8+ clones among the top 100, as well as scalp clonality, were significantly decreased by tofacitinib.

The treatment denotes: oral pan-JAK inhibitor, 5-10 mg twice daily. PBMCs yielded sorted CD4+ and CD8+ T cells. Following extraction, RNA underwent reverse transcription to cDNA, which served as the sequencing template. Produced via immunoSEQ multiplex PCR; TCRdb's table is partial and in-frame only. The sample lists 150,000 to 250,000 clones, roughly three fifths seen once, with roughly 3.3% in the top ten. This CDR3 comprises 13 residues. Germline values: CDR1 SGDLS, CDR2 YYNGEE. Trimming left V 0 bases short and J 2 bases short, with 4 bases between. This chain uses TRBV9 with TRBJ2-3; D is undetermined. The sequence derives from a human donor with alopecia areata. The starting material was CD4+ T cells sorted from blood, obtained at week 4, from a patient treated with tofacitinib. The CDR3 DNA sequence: TGTGCCAGCAGCGTAGCTCACACAGATACGCAGTATTTT. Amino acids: CASSVAHTDTQYF.